This T cell receptor beta chain is drawn from a study of shared clonotypes between healthy human individuals. TCRdb's copy holds only in-frame clones and misses some; the assay was immunoSEQ multiplex PCR. The sample lists some 1 million clones; about 77% were seen once. V lost 6 bases, J lost 5 bases, and 4 bases stayed unmatched. From germline, CDR1 is MDHEN and CDR2 SYDVKM. This CDR3 contains 13 residues. Study outcomes and limitations: Only a few donors were included, so the genetic and exposure-history diversity represented was limited.

On this clone itself: As yet, its antigen is unknown.

The chain links TRBV28 to TRBJ1-2, with 9 bases aligning to TRBD1. Sequenced: memory CD4+ T cells sorted from blood. The subset is: CD45RA-negative fraction. This clonotype was sampled from a man aged 18 to 30 in good health. CDR3 DNA: TGTGCCAGCAGGGGGACAGGGCCTTATGGCTACACCTTC. Translated, it gives CASRGTGPYGYTF.